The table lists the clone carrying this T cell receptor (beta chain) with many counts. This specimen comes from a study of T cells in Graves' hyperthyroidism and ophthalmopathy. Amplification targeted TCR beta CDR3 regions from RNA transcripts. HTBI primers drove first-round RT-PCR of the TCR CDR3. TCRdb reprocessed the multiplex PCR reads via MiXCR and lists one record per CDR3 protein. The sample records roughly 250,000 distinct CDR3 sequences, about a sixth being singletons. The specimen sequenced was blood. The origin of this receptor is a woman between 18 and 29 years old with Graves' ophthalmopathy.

The CDR3 spells CASSRNLAGVGYNEQFF. The CDR3 DNA sequence: TGTGCCAGCAGCCGGAATTTAGCGGGAGTTGGGTACAATGAGCAGTTCTTC. The chain joins TRBV3-1 to TRBJ2-1; 9 bases align to TRBD2. Germline V gene lookup returns CDR1 LGHDT and CDR2 YNNKEL (reference sequence). V shed 4 bases and J 4 bases; nucleotides not matched to a gene: 11. The CDR3 runs 17 residues.